This entry describes one T cell receptor (beta chain). The antigen is unknown. The authors ran two nested PCRs of about 16 and 10 cycles on TCRalpha and TCRbeta cDNA. With the 5' RACE reads reprocessed, TCRdb shows one record per CDR3 protein and no DNA. The record lists more than 300,000 distinct CDR3 sequences, of which the ten most abundant hold approximately 5.9%. This sample was included in a study of monozygotic twins with inflammatory bowel disease. Germline-derived CDR1 and CDR2 are DFQATT and SNEGSKA (reference sequence). This CDR3 comprises 14 residues. Study results and caveats: Relative clonotype sharing with others was diminished in IBD patients versus healthy twins, particularly with disease activity. IBD patients carried less diverse TCRbeta repertoires (inverse Simpson) than healthy co-twins.

Whole blood, unsorted for T cells, was the source of total RNA. The origin of this receptor is a human donor with ulcerative colitis or Crohn's disease, or a healthy co-twin of an affected twin (not recorded which). The chain links TRBV20-1 to TRBJ2-2; there is no DNA to check the TCRdb D call of TRBD1. The sequenced sample was blood. The CDR3 is CSARPGQNTGELFF.